This T cell receptor (beta chain) was identified in a study of cytotoxic CD8 clonotypes in ibrutinib-treated CLL (TCRdb year 2021). Some background on the complete study: The cohort had eleven to twelve relapsed/refractory and around 14 treatment-naive patients; some 17 were IGHV unmutated. Responses were partial in approximately 24 patients and complete in 2; after median approximately 69 months follow-up, roughly 14 stayed in remission and roughly twelve progressed. Response samples were obtained after a median of about 13 months of treatment, with a range of about 6 to 36 months. On average, each sample had some 250,000 productive templates and 100,000 or so productive rearrangements. Of the approximately 91 people in the trial, around 24 had longitudinal samples available. Cryopreserved peripheral blood mononuclear cells were collected at three points: before therapy, at response, and at either sustained remission or disease progression. All remission and progressive disease samples were collected while patients were still receiving ibrutinib. Here is what the overall study found, with its caveats: Lymph node repertoires were not examined, and the timing of sampling was not matched between patients in sustained remission and those whose disease progressed. Baseline clonality exceeded that of age-matched healthy donors and correlated strongly with circulating CD8+ T-cell counts. Clonality increased at ibrutinib response, stayed stable in sustained remission, and fell back toward baseline at progression. Public clonotypes were rare and either shrank or stayed stable during treatment, and the rise in clonality at ibrutinib response reflected expansion of private clonotypes.

A MiSeq instrument was used for deep resolution sequencing, which targeted depths ranging from 1 in 1 million up to 1 in 200,000 T cells, with coverage averaging 10x for each clonotype. TCR beta libraries were generated with the immunoSEQ hsTCRB Kit. Per the authors' processing: The data were analyzed with ImmunoSEQ Analyzer and ImmunoSEQ Data Assistant, and V, D and J gene assignments followed IMGT definitions. Clonality, which ranges from 0 to 1, was calculated as one minus the normalized Shannon entropy of productive rearrangement frequencies. Only overrepresented clonotypes making up at least 0.05% of each patient's repertoire were included in the public clonotype analysis. Repertoires from more than ten age-matched healthy donors in immuneACCESS were used as clonality controls. TCRdb's version of the immuneACCESS table is confined to in-frame rearrangements and falls short of the full clone set. An unresolved V gene accounts for under half of the shortfall where checked; the remainder is of unknown origin. V, J and clone size were drawn from that table, and D and trimming were deduced from the DNA. Present in this sample are roughly 45,000 clones, just over 65% of which were seen just once. The ten largest clones add up to 20% to 25% of the sample.

V sheds 4 bases and J sheds 5 bases, leaving 11 bases between their ends. CDR1 is given as SNHLY and CDR2 as FYNNEI, both from the germline V gene. From cysteine to phenylalanine, the CDR3 is 13 amino acids long. The sequence is cut down to CDR3 DNA, 39 bases in frame from base 1. This clone showed up just a few times. The antigen it binds to is not known. Nothing much larger sits one base from this clone, and base qualities are not available. Reading the label with the study, this specimen's time point is: approximately 2 years on ibrutinib. For TCR beta library preparation, about 2.2 micrograms of genomic DNA was extracted from cryopreserved PBMCs. High-throughput TCR beta sequencing was performed on longitudinal blood samples from CLL patients receiving ibrutinib monotherapy. The patients took part in an open-label, single-center phase 2 trial of ibrutinib monotherapy.

The TCR sequence derives from a human donor with chronic lymphocytic leukemia. The rearrangement combines TRBV2 with TRBJ2-5, with the D gene not confidently named. This specimen was PBMCs, taken after 24 months of ibrutinib treatment. This receptor has the CDR3 CASSASWRETQYF. The nucleotide sequence reads as follows: TGTGCCAGCAGTGCCTCTTGGCGGGAGACCCAGTACTTC.